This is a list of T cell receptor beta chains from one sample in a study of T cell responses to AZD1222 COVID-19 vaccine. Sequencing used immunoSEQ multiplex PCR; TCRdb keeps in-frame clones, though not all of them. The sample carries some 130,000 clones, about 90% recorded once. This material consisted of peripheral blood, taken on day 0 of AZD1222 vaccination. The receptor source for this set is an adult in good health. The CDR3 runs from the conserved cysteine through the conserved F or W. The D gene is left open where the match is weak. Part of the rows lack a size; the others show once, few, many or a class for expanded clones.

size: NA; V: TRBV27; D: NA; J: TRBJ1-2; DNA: TGTGCCAGCAGTTTACAGGGTGGCTATGGCTACACCTTC; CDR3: CASSLQGGYGYTF
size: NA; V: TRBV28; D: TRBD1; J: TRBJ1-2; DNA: TGTGCCAGCAGTTTCCCCCGGGGGGGACAGGGCCCTAGCTATGGCTACACCTTC; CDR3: CASSFPRGGQGPSYGYTF
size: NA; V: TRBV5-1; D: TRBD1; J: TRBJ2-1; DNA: TGCGCCAGCGGGATGAGGACAGGCTCCTACAATGAGCAGTTCTTC; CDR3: CASGMRTGSYNEQFF
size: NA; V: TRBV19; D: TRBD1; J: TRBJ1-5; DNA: TGTGCCAGTAGTATCTTAGGACAGGCGGGGGGCAATCAGCCCCAGCATTTT; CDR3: CASSILGQAGGNQPQHF
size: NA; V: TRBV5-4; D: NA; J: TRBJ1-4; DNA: TGTGCCAGCAGCTTATTCGGCGGGGGGACGGGTGAAAAACTGTTTTTT; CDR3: CASSLFGGGTGEKLFF
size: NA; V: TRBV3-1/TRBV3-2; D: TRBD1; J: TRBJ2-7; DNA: TGTGCCAGCAGCCCGGTTCAGGGGGCAGGGGAGCAGTACTTC; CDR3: CASSPVQGAGEQYF
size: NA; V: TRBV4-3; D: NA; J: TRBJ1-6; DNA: TGCGCCAGCAGCCAAGATGGGACCCCAAGCTCCTATAATTCACCCCTCCACTTT; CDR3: CASSQDGTPSSYNSPLHF
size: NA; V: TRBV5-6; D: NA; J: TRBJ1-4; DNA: TGTGCCAGCAGCTTCGGGCAAGAAAATGAAAAACTGTTTTTT; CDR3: CASSFGQENEKLFF
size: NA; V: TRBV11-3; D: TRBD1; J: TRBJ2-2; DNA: TGTGCCAGCAGCGTATCTTTGACAGGGACGGGCGGGGAGCTGTTTTTT; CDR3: CASSVSLTGTGGELFF
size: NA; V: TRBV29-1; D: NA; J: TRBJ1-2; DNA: TGCAGCGTTGTAGCCGGGGGCGGTGGCTACACCTTC; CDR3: CSVVAGGGGYTF
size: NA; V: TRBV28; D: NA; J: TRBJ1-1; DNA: TGTGCCAGCAGTTTATTGGGACCTAACACTGAAGCTTTCTTT; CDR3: CASSLLGPNTEAFF
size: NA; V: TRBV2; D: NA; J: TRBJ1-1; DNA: TGTGCCAGCAGTATATCCAGGGCCGACACTGAAGCTTTCTTT; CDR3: CASSISRADTEAFF
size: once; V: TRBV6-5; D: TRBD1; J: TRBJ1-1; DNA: TGTGCCAGCAAGGGACAGACCACTGAAGCTTTCTTT; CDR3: CASKGQTTEAFF
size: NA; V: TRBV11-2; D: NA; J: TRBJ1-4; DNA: TGTGCCAGCAGCTGGGCGCCGACAGGCCTCAATGAAAAACTGTTTTTT; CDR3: CASSWAPTGLNEKLFF
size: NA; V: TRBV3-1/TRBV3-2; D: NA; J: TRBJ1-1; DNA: TGTGCCAGCAGCCAAGGGGGGACATTTGGTGAAGCTTTCTTT; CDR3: CASSQGGTFGEAFF
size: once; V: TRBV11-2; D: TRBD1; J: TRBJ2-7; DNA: TGTGCCAGCAGCTTGAACAGGGGGCGAGGGGAGCAGTACTTC; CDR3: CASSLNRGRGEQYF
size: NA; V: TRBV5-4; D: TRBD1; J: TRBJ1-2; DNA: TGTGCCAGCAGGGACCCGGGACAGGGGGGACCTGGCTACACCTTC; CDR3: CASRDPGQGGPGYTF
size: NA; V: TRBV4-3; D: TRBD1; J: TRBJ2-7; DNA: TGCGCCAGCAGCCCCGGGACAGGGGGCTCCGAGCAGTACTTC; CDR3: CASSPGTGGSEQYF
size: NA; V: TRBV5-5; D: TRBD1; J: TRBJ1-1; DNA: TGTGCCAGCAGCCTAAGACAGGGAGGCCCTGAAGCTTTCTTT; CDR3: CASSLRQGGPEAFF
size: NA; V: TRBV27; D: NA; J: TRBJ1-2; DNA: TGTGCCAGCAGTTTCAGGGGCAACTATGGCTACACCTTC; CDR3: CASSFRGNYGYTF
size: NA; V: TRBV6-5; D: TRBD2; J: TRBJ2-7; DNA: TGTGCCGTGGGACTAGCGGGAGGGAGGAAGTACTTC; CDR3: CAVGLAGGRKYF
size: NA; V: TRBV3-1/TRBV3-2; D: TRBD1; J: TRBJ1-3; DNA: TGTGCCAGCAGCCCAGGGACAGGGCTAGGAAACACCATATATTTT; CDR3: CASSPGTGLGNTIYF
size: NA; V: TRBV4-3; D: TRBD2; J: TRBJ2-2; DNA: TGCGCCAGCAGCCCTCATCTAAATCGGGGGGGGCGACCCACCGGGGAGCTGTTTTTT; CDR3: CASSPHLNRGGRPTGELFF
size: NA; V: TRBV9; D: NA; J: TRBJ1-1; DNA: TGTGCCAGCAGCGCCGGGGGGAACACTGAAGCTTTCTTT; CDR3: CASSAGGNTEAFF
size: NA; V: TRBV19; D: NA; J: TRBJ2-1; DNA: TGTGCCAGTAGTACCGTCCAGGGAGGAGGTGCCTACAATGAGCAGTTCTTC; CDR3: CASSTVQGGGAYNEQFF
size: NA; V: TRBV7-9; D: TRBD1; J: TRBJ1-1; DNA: TGTGCCAGCAGCCGGGACAGGGATGGCGCTGAAGCTTTCTTT; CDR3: CASSRDRDGAEAFF
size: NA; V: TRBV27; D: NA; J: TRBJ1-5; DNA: TGTGCCAGCAGTTCACTCATCAGTGGGCTCCGCAATCAGCCCCAGCATTTT; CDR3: CASSSLISGLRNQPQHF
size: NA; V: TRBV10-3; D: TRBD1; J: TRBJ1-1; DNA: TGTGCCATCAGTGAGTTTCGGGACAGGGGATGGGCTTTCTTT; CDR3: CAISEFRDRGWAFF
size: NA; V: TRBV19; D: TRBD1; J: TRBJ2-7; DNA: TGTGCCAGTAGTATAGATGGGACAGGGAGCTCCTACGAGCAGTACTTC; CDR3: CASSIDGTGSSYEQYF
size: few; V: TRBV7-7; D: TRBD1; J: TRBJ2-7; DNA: TGTGCCAGCAGCGCCAGGACAGGGAGCGAGCAGTACTTC; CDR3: CASSARTGSEQYF
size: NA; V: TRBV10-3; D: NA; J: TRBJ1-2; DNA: TGTGCCATCAGTGATTTCGGCAAGAACTATGGCTACACCTTC; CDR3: CAISDFGKNYGYTF
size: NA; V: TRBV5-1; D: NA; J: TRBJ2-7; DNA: TGCGCCAGCAGCTTGGCGACCTCAGCCGGGACAAAGACCTACGAGCAGTACTTC; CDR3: CASSLATSAGTKTYEQYF
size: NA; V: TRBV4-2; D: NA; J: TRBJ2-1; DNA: TGTGCCAGCAGCAAAAGGCGAGAAACGGATGAGCAGTTCTTC; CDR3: CASSKRRETDEQFF
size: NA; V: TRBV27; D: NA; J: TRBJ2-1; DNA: TGTGCCAGCAGTTTAGCTGGGGGCAATGAGCAGTTCTTC; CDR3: CASSLAGGNEQFF
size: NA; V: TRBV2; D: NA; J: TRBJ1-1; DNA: TGTGCCAGCAGCGAATGGGACAACGACACTGAAGCTTTCTTT; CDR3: CASSEWDNDTEAFF
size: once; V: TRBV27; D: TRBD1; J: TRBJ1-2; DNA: TGTGCCAGCAGTTTCAAGGGGGCGCAAGGCTACACCTTC; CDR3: CASSFKGAQGYTF
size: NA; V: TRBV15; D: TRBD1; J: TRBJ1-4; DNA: TGTGCCACCAGCAGCCGGGACAGGGGGCCTGAAGTGATTGAAAAACTGTTTTTT; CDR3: CATSSRDRGPEVIEKLFF
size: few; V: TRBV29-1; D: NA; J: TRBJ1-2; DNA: TGCAGCGCCGGAGGGGTCGAGGATGGCTACACCTTC; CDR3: CSAGGVEDGYTF
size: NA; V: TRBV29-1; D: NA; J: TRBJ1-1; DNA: TGCAGCGTTGATCACAGGAACACTGAAGCTTTCTTT; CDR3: CSVDHRNTEAFF
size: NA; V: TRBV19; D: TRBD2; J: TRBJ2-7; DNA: TGTGCCAGTAGTATAGGAAGGTGGGCTAGCGGGGGAAACATCTACGAGCAGTACTTC; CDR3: CASSIGRWASGGNIYEQYF
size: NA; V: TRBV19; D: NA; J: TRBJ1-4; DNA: TGTGCCAGTAGTAGCTCGGAAAAACTGTTTTTT; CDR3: CASSSSEKLFF
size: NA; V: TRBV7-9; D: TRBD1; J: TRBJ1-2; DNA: TGTGCCAGCAGCGCTTCGGGACAGGGTGTAAACTATGGCTACACCTTC; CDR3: CASSASGQGVNYGYTF
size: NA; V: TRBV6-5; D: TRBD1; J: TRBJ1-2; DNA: TGTGCCAGCAGGTCTAGACAGGGGTCGCCCTATGGCTACACCTTC; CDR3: CASRSRQGSPYGYTF
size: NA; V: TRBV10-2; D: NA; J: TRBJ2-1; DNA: TGCGCCAGCAGTGAAAAACCGCCAGGGGTGGATGAGCAGTTCTTC; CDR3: CASSEKPPGVDEQFF
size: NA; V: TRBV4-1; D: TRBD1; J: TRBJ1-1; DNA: TGCGCCAGCAGCCTCCAGCCCACAGGGGTTACTGCGGGGGAAGCTTTCTTT; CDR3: CASSLQPTGVTAGEAFF
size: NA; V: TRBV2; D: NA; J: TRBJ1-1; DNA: TGTGCCAGCAGAGACAGGAGGGGGATAGAGACTGAAGCTTTCTTT; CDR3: CASRDRRGIETEAFF
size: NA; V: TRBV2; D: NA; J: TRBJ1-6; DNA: TGTGCCAGCAGTGACTGGGGTAAGGATTCACCCCTCCACTTT; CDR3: CASSDWGKDSPLHF
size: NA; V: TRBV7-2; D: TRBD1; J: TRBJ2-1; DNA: TGTGCCAGCAGCTCCGGCCGGACAGGGGGGTACAATGAGCAGTTCTTC; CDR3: CASSSGRTGGYNEQFF
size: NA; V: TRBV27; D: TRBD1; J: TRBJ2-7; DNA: TGTGCCAGCAGTACCGGGACAGCTTCCTACGAGCAGTACTTC; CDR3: CASSTGTASYEQYF
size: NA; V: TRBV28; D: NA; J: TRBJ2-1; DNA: TGTGCCAGCAGTTTATTGGACAGTCCCTACAATGAGCAGTTCTTC; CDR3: CASSLLDSPYNEQFF
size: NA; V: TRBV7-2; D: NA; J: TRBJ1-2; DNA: TGTGCCAGCAGCACCAACAAGGCTAACTATGGCTACACCTTC; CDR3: CASSTNKANYGYTF
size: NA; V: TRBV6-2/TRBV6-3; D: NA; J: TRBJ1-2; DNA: TGTGCCAGCAGTTATGGAGGGCCGGGGCCTAACTATGGCTACACCTTC; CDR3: CASSYGGPGPNYGYTF
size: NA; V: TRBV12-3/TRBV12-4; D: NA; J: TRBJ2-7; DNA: TGTGCCAGCAGGAGACGAGACTACGAGCAGTACTTC; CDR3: CASRRRDYEQYF
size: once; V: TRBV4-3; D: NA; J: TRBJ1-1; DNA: TGCGCCAGCAGCCAAGATACAGGGTCCACTGAAGCTTTCTTT; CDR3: CASSQDTGSTEAFF